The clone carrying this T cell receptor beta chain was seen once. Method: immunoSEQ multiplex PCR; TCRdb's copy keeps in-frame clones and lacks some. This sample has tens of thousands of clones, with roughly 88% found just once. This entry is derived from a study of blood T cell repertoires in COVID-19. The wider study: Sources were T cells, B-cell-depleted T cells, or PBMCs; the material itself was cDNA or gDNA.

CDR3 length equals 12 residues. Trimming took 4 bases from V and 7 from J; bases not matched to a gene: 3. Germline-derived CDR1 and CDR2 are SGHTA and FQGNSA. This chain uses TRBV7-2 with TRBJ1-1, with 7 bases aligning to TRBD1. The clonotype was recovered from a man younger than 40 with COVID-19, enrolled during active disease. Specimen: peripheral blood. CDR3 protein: CASSSTGDEAFF. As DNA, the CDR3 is TGTGCCAGCAGCTCTACAGGGGATGAAGCTTTCTTT.